This T cell receptor (beta chain) was documented in a study of CD8 T cells in ankylosing spondylitis. Findings and caveats of the study: As reported, disease-linked clones showed significant enrichment in matched ankylosing spondylitis synovial fluid. Ankylosing spondylitis blood seemed to carry a telltale TCR beta motif made of fewer than 10 highly homologous variants. Relatively rare in peripheral blood, disease-linked clones were also CD8+.

As the method for making TCR beta libraries, quantitative 5'-RACE with molecular barcodes was used. From the 5' RACE reads, TCRdb called clonotypes with MiXCR, one entry per CDR3 protein. The data hold approximately 90,000 distinct CDR3 sequences, with about 8.3% observed a single time. This clonotype has only a few counts. Its antigen remains unidentified. The CDR3 covers 13 residues. V was trimmed by 10 bases and J by 5 bases, leaving 14 bases between them. The sample consisted of blood, either unsorted or a sorted T cell fraction (not recorded which). This receptor was identified in a male donor with ankylosing spondylitis or in good health (not recorded which). The chain uses TRBV12-3 or TRBV12-4 and TRBJ2-2; tentatively, D is TRBD1 (5 bases). As DNA, the CDR3 is TGTGCCACCAACTTGCAGGGAACCGGGGAGCTGTTTTTT. It yields the protein CATNLQGTGELFF.